This entry features one TCR beta chain sequence. Antigen: not known. This record belongs to a study of a mutant IDH1 vaccine in newly diagnosed glioma. Study information: Vaccines were begun 4-6 weeks after radiotherapy alone, or with temozolomide cycles. Earlier therapy was either radiotherapy, temozolomide, or both, and most got both. Visit V12 was scheduled at week 35 and visit V13 at week 47.

The time point here: week 47, end of study. With topical imiquimod, each dose of the vaccine consisted of 300 ug of mutant IDH1 20-mer peptide. All eight of the vaccinations patients received fell in weeks 1, 3, 5, 7, 11, 15, 19 and 23. The data were produced by immunoSEQ multiplex PCR, yet TCRdb's version contains in-frame clones alone and is incomplete. The sample lists tens of thousands of clones, around 75% occurring once. Germline CDR1 is MDHEN and CDR2 is SYDVKM. The CDR3 has 14 residues. The trim removed 6 bases at V and 5 bases at J, leaving 6 bases unmatched. This sequence was found in a man between 45 and 60 years old with glioma. The rearrangement links TRBV28 to TRBJ2-7, with 11 bases that match TRBD2. Specimen: PBMCs, collected from a glioma patient whose treatment included an IDH1 peptide vaccine. The CDR3: CASRVSGGEDEQYF. CDR3 nucleotide sequence: TGTGCCAGCAGGGTTAGCGGGGGGGAGGACGAGCAGTACTTC.